The 32 T cell receptor beta chains in this list originate from one sample, sequenced in a study of blood T cell repertoires in COVID-19. Measured with immunoSEQ multiplex PCR; TCRdb has only the in-frame clones, and not every one. This table has roughly 190,000 clones, approximately 90% appearing once. The sequenced sample was peripheral blood. Receptors were obtained from a man aged 35 to 55 with active or convalescent COVID-19.

This sequence joins TRBV5-1 and TRBJ2-2; D remains ambiguous. The CDR3 totals 15 residues. The V gene's germline CDR1 is SGHRS and CDR2 YFSETQ. V gave up 0 bases and J gave up 4 bases, with 10 bases separating them. The chain's CDR3 is CASSLEAGPTGELFF. The CDR3 DNA follows: TGCGCCAGCAGCTTGGAGGCAGGCCCCACCGGGGAGCTGTTTTTT. Together with reference TRBV5-1 and TRBJ2-2, the CDR3 gives the full variable domain: KAGVTQTPRYLIKTRGQQVTLSCSPISGHRSVSWYQQTPGQGLQFLFEYFSETQRNKGNFPGRFSGRQFSNSRSEMNVSTLELGDSALYLCASSLEAGPTGELFFGEGSRLTVL.

This chain joins TRBV25-1 and TRBJ2-7; 9 positions agree with TRBD1. V shed 4 bases, J shed 5 bases, and the junction held 9 bases outside the gene matches. Germline CDR1 and CDR2: MGHDK and SYGVNS. CDR3 length: 15 amino acids. The CDR3: CASSVTGGAPHEQYF. CDR3 in DNA: TGTGCCAGCAGTGTCACAGGGGGCGCTCCCCACGAGCAGTACTTC.

For this clone: At the DNA level, this CDR3 is encoded by other sequences in the same sample as well. The CDR3 DNA follows: TGTGCCAGCTCACCACCCGGGGGTCAGCCCCAGCATTTT. Translation gives CASSPPGGQPQHF. This chain links TRBV18 with TRBJ1-5; tentative D call: TRBD1 (5 bases). From germline, CDR1 is KGHSH and CDR2 LQKENI. Trimming removed 0 bases at V and 6 bases at J, with 6 bases between. The CDR3 is 13 amino acids.

The V and J genes are TRBV27 and TRBJ2-7; D not certain. CDR1 and CDR2 (germline): MNHEY, SMNVEV (reference sequence). This CDR3 spans 14 amino acids. The V end was cut by 8 bases, the J end by 0 bases, with 14 bases between. The CDR3 DNA follows: TGTGCCAGCTCCCGGGTAGATAACTCCTACGAGCAGTACTTC. Translated, it gives CASSRVDNSYEQYF.

This clone was recorded only once. The V and J genes are TRBV3-1 (or the pseudogene TRBV3-2) and TRBJ1-2, with 10 bases identical to TRBD1. The germline V gene has CDR1 LGHDT and CDR2 YNNKEL (reference sequence). This CDR3 comprises 13 residues. The trim removed 3 bases at V and 8 bases at J, leaving 3 bases unmatched. The CDR3 sequence: CASSQGQGTGYTF. In DNA, the CDR3 is TGTGCCAGCAGCCAGGGACAGGGGACCGGCTACACCTTC.

This chain connects TRBV18 to TRBJ1-1; tentatively, D is TRBD1 (6 bases). The CDR3 runs 15 residues. V lost 3 bases and J lost 5, with 16 bases in between. The V gene's germline CDR1 is KGHSH and CDR2 LQKENI. The CDR3, as DNA: TGTGCCAGCTCACCGTCACGGGGGGCAAATACTGAAGCTTTCTTT. Protein: CASSPSRGANTEAFF.

This chain connects TRBV7-2 to TRBJ2-2; the match to TRBD2 covers 13 bases. Germline trimming cut 1 base from V and 5 bases from J; bases unmatched to any gene: 10. This CDR3 is 19 amino acids long. Per the germline V gene, CDR1 is SGHTA and CDR2 is FQGNSA. The CDR3 DNA is TGTGCCAGCAGCTTAGTAGTCCGGACTAGCGGGGGTCGGACCGGGGAGCTGTTTTTT. Translated: CASSLVVRTSGGRTGELFF.

V is TRBV11-2 and J is TRBJ2-6; 7 nucleotides match TRBD1. The germline V gene has CDR1 SGHAT and CDR2 FQNNGV. Germline trimming cut 2 bases from V and 2 bases from J; bases unmatched to any gene: 0. This CDR3 comprises 15 residues. As DNA, the CDR3 is TGTGCCAGCAGCTTACAGGGGGCTGGGGCCAACGTCCTGACTTTC. Encoded protein: CASSLQGAGANVLTF.

The rearrangement joins TRBV29-1 to TRBJ1-3; TRBD1 might be the D (6 bases). In germline, CDR1 is SQVTM, CDR2 ANQGSEA. Between the trimmed V and J ends, which lost 5 bases and 0 bases, there was a span of 14 bases. The CDR3 covers 15 residues. The CDR3 spells CSVQTGTNSGNTIYF. In DNA, the CDR3 is TGCAGCGTTCAAACAGGGACCAACTCTGGAAACACCATATATTTT.

The V and J genes are TRBV27 and TRBJ2-5, with D possibly being TRBD1 (6 bases). In germline, CDR1 is MNHEY, CDR2 SMNVEV (reference sequence). V shed 2 bases and J shed 3 bases, with 13 bases lying between them. CDR3 length: 15 amino acids. The CDR3 DNA sequence: TGTGCCAGCAGTTTACTCGACAGGTTTGAAGAGACCCAGTACTTC. The encoded protein is CASSLLDRFEETQYF.

The chain has TRBV19 and TRBJ1-6; perhaps TRBD1 as D (6 bases). V gave up 4 bases and J gave up 10 bases, with 14 bases separating them. This CDR3 is 14 amino acids long. From germline, CDR1 is LNHDA and CDR2 SQIVND (reference sequence). The chain's CDR3 is CASSTITGKSPLHF. Here the CDR3 DNA reads TGTGCCAGTAGTACAATAACAGGGAAATCACCCCTCCACTTT.

This rearrangement joins TRBV4-3 to TRBJ1-5; D remains ambiguous. The ends were cut back, 1 base at V and 5 bases at J, with 9 bases in the middle. The CDR3 is made up of 14 amino acids. Germline V gene lookup returns CDR1 LGHNA and CDR2 YSLEER. In DNA, the CDR3 is TGCGCCAGCAGCCAAGGAAACGGGTATCAGCCCCAGCATTTT. Encoded protein: CASSQGNGYQPQHF.

Regarding this clone: The sample has other DNA sequences that encode this CDR3 too. This chain uses TRBV7-2 with TRBJ2-1; 9 bases agree with TRBD2. CDR3 size: 15 residues. V lost 5 bases to trimming and J lost 2 bases; unmatched junction nucleotides: 4. Germline CDR1 reads SGHTA; CDR2 reads FQGNSA. Written as DNA, the CDR3 is TGTGCCAGCAGCCTAACTAGCGGGCCCTACAATGAGCAGTTCTTC. It encodes CASSLTSGPYNEQFF.

Here the CDR3 DNA reads TGTGCCAGCAGCCAAGACAGGGGGAACACCGGGGAGCTGTTTTTT. Its translation: CASSQDRGNTGELFF. The chain has TRBV3-1 (or the pseudogene TRBV3-2) and TRBJ2-2, with D maybe TRBD1 (6 bases). Trimming took off 0 bases at V and 1 base at J, with 6 bases between the two ends. Germline-derived CDR1 and CDR2 are LGHDT and YNNKEL (reference sequence). This CDR3 contains 15 residues.

V usage is TRBV5-4 and J usage is TRBJ1-6; 7 bases map to TRBD1. V lost 5 bases to trimming and J lost 10 bases; unmatched junction nucleotides: 6. The germline V gene has CDR1 SGHNT and CDR2 YYREEE (reference sequence). The CDR3 covers 13 residues. The CDR3 loop reads CASRRDSKSPLHF. The CDR3 nucleotides read TGTGCCAGCAGACGGGACAGTAAATCACCCCTCCACTTT.

The V and J genes are TRBV13 and TRBJ1-1; D not certain. Germline CDR1 PRHDT, CDR2 FYEKMQ (reference sequence). Between the trimmed V and J ends, which lost 1 base and 6 bases, there was a span of 6 bases. The CDR3 contains 12 residues. DNA for the CDR3: TGTGCCAGCAGCTTAGATAGCGCTGAAGCTTTCTTT. It encodes CASSLDSAEAFF. Using reference TRBV13 and TRBJ1-1 for the parts outside the CDR3, the full variable domain is AAGVIQSPRHLIKEKRETATLKCYPIPRHDTVYWYQQGPGQDPQFLISFYEKMQSDKGSIPDRFSAQQFSDYHSELNMSSLELGDSALYFCASSLDSAEAFFGQGTRLTVV.

The chain uses TRBV6-2 or TRBV6-3 and TRBJ1-1; 7 bases align to TRBD1. This CDR3 spans 16 amino acids. The germline V gene encodes CDR1 MNHEY and CDR2 SVGEGT. The trim removed 6 bases at V and 1 base at J, leaving 11 bases unmatched. Here the CDR3 reads CASSPTGQEANTEAFF. The CDR3 nucleotides are TGTGCCAGCAGCCCAACCGGACAGGAGGCGAACACTGAAGCTTTCTTT.

This chain links TRBV7-2 with TRBJ2-1; 7 bases match TRBD2. CDR3 length: 12 amino acids. V shed 6 bases and J 10 bases; nucleotides not matched to a gene: 6. In germline, CDR1 is SGHTA, CDR2 FQGNSA. In nucleotides, the CDR3 is TGTGCCAGCAGTTTTTCCGGGAGGGAGCAGTTCTTC. The encoded protein is CASSFSGREQFF.

The chain carries TRBV7-2 and TRBJ1-5; D is perhaps TRBD1 (5 bases). Per germline, CDR1 SGHTA and CDR2 FQGNSA. V dropped 1 base and J dropped 7 bases, with 8 bases sitting between them. The CDR3 is made up of 13 amino acids. The CDR3 here is CASSLENRQPQHF. The CDR3 DNA reads as TGTGCCAGCAGCTTAGAGAACAGGCAGCCCCAGCATTTT.

The chain employs TRBV19 and TRBJ1-1; D possibly corresponds to TRBD1 (5 bases). Germline CDR1 LNHDA, CDR2 SQIVND (reference sequence). V gave up 6 bases and J gave up 5 bases, with 19 bases separating them. This CDR3 has 15 residues. The CDR3 DNA follows: TGTGCCAGTAGAGACCCAGGGCAGGATGATACTGAAGCTTTCTTT. As protein: CASRDPGQDDTEAFF.

This rearrangement joins TRBV6-1 to TRBJ2-7; the match to TRBD2 covers 9 bases. CDR1 and CDR2 from the germline V gene are MNHNS and SASEGT. The CDR3 runs to 16 residues. Trimming removed 1 base from V and 3 bases from J; junction bases left unmatched: 7. CDR3 residues: CASSEGASGAYYEQYF. As DNA, the CDR3 is TGTGCCAGCAGTGAAGGGGCTAGCGGGGCGTACTACGAGCAGTACTTC.

This rearrangement joins TRBV5-4 to TRBJ1-2; D is unclear. CDR3 length: 13 amino acids. The V end lost 0 bases, the J end lost 8 bases, and 11 bases lay between the germline ends. Germline CDR1 and CDR2: SGHNT and YYREEE (reference sequence). CDR3: CASSLEKGGGYTF. For the CDR3, the DNA is TGTGCCAGCAGCTTGGAGAAGGGAGGGGGCTACACCTTC.

This clone was detected once. This chain joins TRBV6-2 or TRBV6-3 and TRBJ2-1, with TRBD2 matching over 8 bases. The CDR3 contains 15 residues. The germline gives CDR1 MNHEY, CDR2 SVGEGT. Trimming cost V 4 bases and J 6 bases; bases outside gene matches: 8. CDR3 loop: CASSSRAGATNEQFF. The CDR3 DNA sequence: TGTGCCAGCAGTTCCCGAGCGGGGGCCACCAATGAGCAGTTCTTC.

This chain uses TRBV18 with TRBJ1-2; TRBD1 aligns across 8 bases. V gave up 6 bases and J gave up 6 bases; unmatched junction bases: 3. CDR3 length: 12 amino acids. Germline CDR1 and CDR2: KGHSH and LQKENI. CDR3 in amino acids: CASSGQGDGYTF. CDR3 nucleotide sequence: TGTGCCAGCTCCGGACAGGGAGATGGCTACACCTTC. Using reference TRBV18 and TRBJ1-2 for the parts outside the CDR3, the full variable domain is NAGVMQNPRHLVRRRGQEARLRCSPMKGHSHVYWYRQLPEEGLKFMVYLQKENIIDESGMPKERFSAEFPKEGPSILRIQQVVRGDSAAYFCASSGQGDGYTFGSGTRLTVV.

CDR3 DNA sequence: TGTGCCAGCCGAGGACAGGGGGCGAGCTACGAGCAGTACTTC. This sequence encodes CASRGQGASYEQYF. V and J are TRBV6-5 and TRBJ2-7; TRBD1 aligns across 11 bases. The CDR3 extends over 14 amino acids. Trimming took 8 bases from V and 3 from J; bases not matched to a gene: 6. Germline V lookup: CDR1 MNHEY, CDR2 SVGAGI.

The chain couples TRBV9 to TRBJ1-1; D perhaps matches TRBD1 (5 bases). V was cut by 7 bases and J by 0 bases, with 13 bases left in between. There are 14 residues in the CDR3. Germline values: CDR1 SGDLS, CDR2 YYNGEE. CDR3 in DNA: TGTGCCAGCGTTCAAGGGGTCATGAACACTGAAGCTTTCTTT. Translating gives CASVQGVMNTEAFF.

The genes are TRBV5-1 and TRBJ1-1; D is perhaps TRBD1 (5 bases). Germline V gene lookup returns CDR1 SGHRS and CDR2 YFSETQ. With 6 bases removed from V and 0 bases from J, the gap between germline ends came to 18 bases. The CDR3 is 16 residues long. The CDR3 nucleotides read TGCGCCAGCACCCTAGACAGTACCTCTATGAACACTGAAGCTTTCTTT. Translated: CASTLDSTSMNTEAFF.

This chain uses TRBV3-1 (or the pseudogene TRBV3-2) with TRBJ2-5; D gene ambiguous. Per the germline V gene, CDR1 is LGHDT and CDR2 is YNNKEL (reference sequence). Trimming removed 4 bases at V and 0 bases at J, with 9 bases between. This CDR3 has 14 amino acids. CDR3: CASSPRRYQETQYF. The CDR3 bases are TGTGCCAGCAGCCCCCGGCGGTACCAAGAGACCCAGTACTTC.

This clone appeared a single time. The V call is TRBV30, the J call TRBJ1-4, with D tentatively TRBD1 (6 bases). Germline CDR1 and CDR2: GTSNPN and SVGIG (reference sequence). This CDR3 is 16 amino acids long. V was clipped by 5 bases and J by 7 bases, with 23 bases between them. The CDR3 spells CAWEEETGAGAEKLFF. CDR3 in DNA: TGTGCCTGGGAAGAGGAAACGGGGGCGGGGGCTGAAAAACTGTTTTTT.

The V and J genes are TRBV30 and TRBJ2-1; the D gene is possibly TRBD1 (6 bases). The CDR3 sequence is 11 residues long. Trimming stripped 4 bases from V and 9 bases from J, with 10 bases between. CDR1 is GTSNPN, CDR2 SVGIG, per germline (reference sequence). The CDR3 sequence: CAWTKGVEQFF. CDR3 nucleotides: TGTGCCTGGACTAAGGGGGTTGAGCAGTTCTTC.

This chain uses TRBV5-1 with TRBJ2-3; 8 bases fit TRBD1. There are 17 residues in the CDR3. V lost 5 bases and J lost 1; bases outside the gene matches: 12. The germline V gene has CDR1 SGHRS and CDR2 YFSETQ. The CDR3 protein is CASRQGVENYGTDTQYF. In nucleotides, the CDR3 is TGCGCCAGCAGACAGGGGGTAGAAAACTATGGCACAGATACGCAGTATTTT.

V and J are TRBV6-1 and TRBJ1-2, with 8 bases fitting TRBD1. V shed 3 bases, J shed 7 bases, and the junction held 10 bases outside the gene matches. There are 15 residues in the CDR3. CDR1 is MNHNS, CDR2 SASEGT, per germline. This CDR3 is CASSDLGTGTFGYTF. Written as DNA, the CDR3 is TGTGCCAGCAGTGATTTAGGGACAGGAACGTTTGGCTACACCTTC.